This T cell receptor beta chain stems from a study of naive CD8 T cells in extremely preterm neonates. TCRdb's copy holds only in-frame clones and misses some; the assay was immunoSEQ multiplex PCR. This sample carries 4,500 to 6,500 clones, around 97% of them seen once, and the ten largest clones take 0.3% to 0.4%. The CDR3 has 16 residues. Trimming shortened V by 0 bases and J by 4 bases, and 14 bases separated the two germline ends. Germline V gene data show CDR1 as SGHRS and CDR2 as YFSETQ. The chain uses TRBV5-1 and TRBJ1-3; perhaps TRBD1 as D (5 bases). This receptor was taken from a human donor in good health. Sequencing was done on a sample of naive CD8+ T cells from blood. The DNA for the CDR3 is TGCGCCAGCAGCTTGGGCGGCAGGGCGGGAGGAAACACCATATATTTT. This encodes CASSLGGRAGGNTIYF.